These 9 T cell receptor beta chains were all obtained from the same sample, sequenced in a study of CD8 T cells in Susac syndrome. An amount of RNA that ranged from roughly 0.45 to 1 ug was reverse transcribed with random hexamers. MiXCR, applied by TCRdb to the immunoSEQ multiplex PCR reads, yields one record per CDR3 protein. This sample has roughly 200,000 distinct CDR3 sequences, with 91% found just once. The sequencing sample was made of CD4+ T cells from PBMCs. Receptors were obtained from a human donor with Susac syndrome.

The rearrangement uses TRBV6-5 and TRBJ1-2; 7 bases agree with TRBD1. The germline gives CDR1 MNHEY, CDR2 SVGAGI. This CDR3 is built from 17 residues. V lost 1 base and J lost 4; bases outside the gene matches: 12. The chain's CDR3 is CASSYFGAGTELYGYTF. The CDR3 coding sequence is TGTGCCAGCAGTTACTTTGGAGCCGGGACAGAACTCTATGGCTACACCTTC.

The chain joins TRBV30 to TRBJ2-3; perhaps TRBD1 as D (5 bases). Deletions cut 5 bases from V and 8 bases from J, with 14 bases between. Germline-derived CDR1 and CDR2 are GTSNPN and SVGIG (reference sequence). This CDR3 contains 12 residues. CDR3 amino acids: CAWDLEGATQYF. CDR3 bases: TGTGCCTGGGACCTTGAAGGGGCTACGCAGTATTTT. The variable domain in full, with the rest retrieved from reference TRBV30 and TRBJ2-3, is SQTIHQWPATLVQPVGSPLSLECTVEGTSNPNLYWYRQAAGRGLQLLFYSVGIGQISSEVPQNLSASRPQDRQFILSSKKLLLSDSGFYLCAWDLEGATQYFGPGTRLTVL.

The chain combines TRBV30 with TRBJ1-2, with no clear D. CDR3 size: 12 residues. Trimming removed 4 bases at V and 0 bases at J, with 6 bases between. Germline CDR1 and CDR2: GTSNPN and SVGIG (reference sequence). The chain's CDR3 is CAWMATNYGYTF. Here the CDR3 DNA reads TGTGCCTGGATGGCAACTAACTATGGCTACACCTTC.

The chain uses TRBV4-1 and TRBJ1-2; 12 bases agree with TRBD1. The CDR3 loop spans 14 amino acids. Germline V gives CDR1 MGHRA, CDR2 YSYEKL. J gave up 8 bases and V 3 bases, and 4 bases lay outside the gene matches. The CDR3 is CASSHPGQGAGYTF. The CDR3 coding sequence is TGCGCCAGCAGCCACCCGGGACAGGGGGCCGGCTACACCTTC.

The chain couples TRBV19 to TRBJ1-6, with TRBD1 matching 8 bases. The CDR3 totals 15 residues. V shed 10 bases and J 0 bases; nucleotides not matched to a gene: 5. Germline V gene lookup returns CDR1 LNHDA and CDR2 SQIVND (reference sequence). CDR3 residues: CATRQGSSYNSPLHF. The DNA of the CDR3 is TGTGCCACCAGACAGGGGAGCTCCTATAATTCACCCCTCCACTTT.

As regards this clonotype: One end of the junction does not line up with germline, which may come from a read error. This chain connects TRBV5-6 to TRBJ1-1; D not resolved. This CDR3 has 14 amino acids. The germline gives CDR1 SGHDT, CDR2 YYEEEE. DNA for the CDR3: TGTGCCAGCAGCTTGATGGTGAACAAAAATGAAGTTTTCTTT. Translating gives CASSLMVNKNEVFF.

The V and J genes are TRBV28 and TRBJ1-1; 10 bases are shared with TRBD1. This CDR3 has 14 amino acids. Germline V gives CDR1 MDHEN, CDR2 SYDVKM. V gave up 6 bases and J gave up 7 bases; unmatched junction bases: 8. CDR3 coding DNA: TGTGCCAGCAGCCGACAGGGGGCGGGTGGTGAAGCTTTCTTT. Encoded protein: CASSRQGAGGEAFF.

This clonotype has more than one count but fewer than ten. The CDR3 coding sequence is TGTGCCAGCAGCAACCGACAGGCCAGGAGCTCCTACGAGCAGTACTTC. It codes for CASSNRQARSSYEQYF. This chain uses TRBV5-6 with TRBJ2-7; perhaps TRBD1 as D (6 bases). The CDR3 sequence is 16 residues long. Germline V lookup: CDR1 SGHDT, CDR2 YYEEEE. V lost 4 bases to trimming and J lost 0 bases, with 17 bases between them.

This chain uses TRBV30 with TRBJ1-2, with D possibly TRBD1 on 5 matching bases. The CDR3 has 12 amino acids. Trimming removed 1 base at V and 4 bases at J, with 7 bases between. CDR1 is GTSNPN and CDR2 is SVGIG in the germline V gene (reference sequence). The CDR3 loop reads CAWSAGGYGYTF. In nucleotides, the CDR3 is TGTGCCTGGAGTGCGGGGGGCTATGGCTACACCTTC.